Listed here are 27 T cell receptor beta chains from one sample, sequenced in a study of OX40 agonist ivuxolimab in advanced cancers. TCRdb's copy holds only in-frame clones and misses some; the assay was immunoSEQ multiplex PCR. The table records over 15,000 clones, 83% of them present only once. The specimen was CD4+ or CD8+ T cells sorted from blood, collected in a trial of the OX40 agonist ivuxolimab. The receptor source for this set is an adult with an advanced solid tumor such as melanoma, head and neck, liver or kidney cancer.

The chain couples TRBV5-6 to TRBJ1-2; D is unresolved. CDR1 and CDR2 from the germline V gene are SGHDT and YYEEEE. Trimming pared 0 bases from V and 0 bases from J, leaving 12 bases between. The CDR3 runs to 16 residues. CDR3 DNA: TGTGCCAGCAGCTTGGGAACACCACTAGCTAACTATGGCTACACCTTC. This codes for CASSLGTPLANYGYTF.

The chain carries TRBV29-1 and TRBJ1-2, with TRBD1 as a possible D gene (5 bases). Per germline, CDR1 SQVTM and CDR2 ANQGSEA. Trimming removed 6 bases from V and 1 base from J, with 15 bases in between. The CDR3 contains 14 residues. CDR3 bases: TGCAGCGTGGGGACCGTCTACGTTAACTATGGCTACACCTTC. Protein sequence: CSVGTVYVNYGYTF.

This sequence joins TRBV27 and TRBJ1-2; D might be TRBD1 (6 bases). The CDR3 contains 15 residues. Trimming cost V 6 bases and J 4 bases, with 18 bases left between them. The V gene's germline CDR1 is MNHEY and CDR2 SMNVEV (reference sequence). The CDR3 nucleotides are TGTGCCAGCAGAGACGCGGACAGTCCCTTCTATGGCTACACCTTC. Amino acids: CASRDADSPFYGYTF.

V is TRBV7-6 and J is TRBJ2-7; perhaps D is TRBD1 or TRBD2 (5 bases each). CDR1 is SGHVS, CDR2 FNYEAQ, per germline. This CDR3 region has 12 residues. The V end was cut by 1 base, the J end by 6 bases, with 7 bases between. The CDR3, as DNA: TGTGCCAGCAGCTTAGGAGGGGTCGAGCAGTACTTC. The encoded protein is CASSLGGVEQYF.

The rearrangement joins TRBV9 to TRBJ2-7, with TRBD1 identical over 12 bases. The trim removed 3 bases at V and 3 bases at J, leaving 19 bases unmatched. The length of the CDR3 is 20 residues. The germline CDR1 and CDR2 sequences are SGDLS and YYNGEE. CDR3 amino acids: CASSATPDTRDRGRFYEQYF. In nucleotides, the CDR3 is TGTGCCAGCAGCGCGACCCCCGATACCAGGGACAGGGGGCGTTTCTACGAGCAGTACTTC. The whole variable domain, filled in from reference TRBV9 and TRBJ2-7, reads DSGVTQTPKHLITATGQRVTLRCSPRSGDLSVYWYQQSLDQGLQFLIQYYNGEERAKGNILERFSAQQFPDLHSELNLSSLELGDSALYFCASSATPDTRDRGRFYEQYFGPGTRLTVT.

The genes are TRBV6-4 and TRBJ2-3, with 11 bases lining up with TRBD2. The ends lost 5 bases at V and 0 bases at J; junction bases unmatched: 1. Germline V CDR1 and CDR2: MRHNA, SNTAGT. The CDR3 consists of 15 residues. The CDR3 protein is CASSRTSGSTDTQYF. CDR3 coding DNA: TGTGCCAGCAGTCGGACTAGCGGGAGCACAGATACGCAGTATTTT.

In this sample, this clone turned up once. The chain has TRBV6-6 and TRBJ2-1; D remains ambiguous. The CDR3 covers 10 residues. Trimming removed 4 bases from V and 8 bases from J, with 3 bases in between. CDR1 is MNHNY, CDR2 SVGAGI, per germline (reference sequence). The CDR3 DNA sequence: TGTGCCAGCAGTTTATATGAGCAGTTCTTC. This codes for CASSLYEQFF.

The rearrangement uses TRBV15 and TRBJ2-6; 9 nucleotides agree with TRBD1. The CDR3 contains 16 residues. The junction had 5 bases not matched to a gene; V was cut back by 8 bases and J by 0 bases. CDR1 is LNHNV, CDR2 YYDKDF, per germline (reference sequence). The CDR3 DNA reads TGTGCCACCGGGACAGGGACCTCCTCTGGGGCCAACGTCCTGACTTTC. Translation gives CATGTGTSSGANVLTF.

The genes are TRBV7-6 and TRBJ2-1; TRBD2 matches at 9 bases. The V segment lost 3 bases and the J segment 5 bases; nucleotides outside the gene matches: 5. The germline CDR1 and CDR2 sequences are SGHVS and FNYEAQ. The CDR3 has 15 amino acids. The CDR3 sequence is CASSFGGGADNEQFF. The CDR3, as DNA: TGTGCCAGCAGCTTTGGCGGGGGGGCCGACAATGAGCAGTTCTTC.

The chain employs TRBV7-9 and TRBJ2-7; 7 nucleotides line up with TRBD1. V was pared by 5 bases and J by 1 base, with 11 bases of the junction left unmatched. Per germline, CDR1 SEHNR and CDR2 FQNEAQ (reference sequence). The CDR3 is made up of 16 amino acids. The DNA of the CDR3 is TGTGCCAGCAGCACCTCGTCCGGGGACAGTTCCTACGAGCAGTACTTC. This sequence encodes CASSTSSGDSSYEQYF.

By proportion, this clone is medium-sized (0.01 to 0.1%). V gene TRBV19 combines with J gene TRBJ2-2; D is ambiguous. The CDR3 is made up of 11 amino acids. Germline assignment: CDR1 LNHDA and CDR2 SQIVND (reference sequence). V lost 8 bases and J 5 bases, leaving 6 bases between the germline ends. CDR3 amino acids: CASGPTGELFF. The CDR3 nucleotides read TGTGCCAGTGGCCCGACCGGGGAGCTGTTTTTT.

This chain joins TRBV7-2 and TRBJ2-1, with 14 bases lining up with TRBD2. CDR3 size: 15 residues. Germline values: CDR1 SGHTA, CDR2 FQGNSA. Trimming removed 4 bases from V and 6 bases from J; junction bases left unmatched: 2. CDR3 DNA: TGTGCCAGCAGCTCGACTAGCGGGGGGGCCAATGAGCAGTTCTTC. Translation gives CASSSTSGGANEQFF.

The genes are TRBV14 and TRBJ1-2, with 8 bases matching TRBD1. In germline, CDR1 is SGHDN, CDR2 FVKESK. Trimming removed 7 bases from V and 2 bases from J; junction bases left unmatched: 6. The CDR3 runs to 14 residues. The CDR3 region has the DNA TGTGCCAGCACCCCCCGGACAGGGAACTATGGCTACACCTTC. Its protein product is CASTPRTGNYGYTF.

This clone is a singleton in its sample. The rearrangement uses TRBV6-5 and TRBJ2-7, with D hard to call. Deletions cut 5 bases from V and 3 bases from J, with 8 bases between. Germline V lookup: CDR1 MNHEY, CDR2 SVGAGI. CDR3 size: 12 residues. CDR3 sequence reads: CASSPDNYEQYF. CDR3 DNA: TGTGCCAGCAGTCCCGACAACTACGAGCAGTACTTC.

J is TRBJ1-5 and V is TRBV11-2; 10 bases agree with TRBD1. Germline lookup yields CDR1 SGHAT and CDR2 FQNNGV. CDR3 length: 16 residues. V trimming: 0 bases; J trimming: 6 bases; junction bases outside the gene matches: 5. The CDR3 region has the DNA TGTGCCAGCAGCTTAGAAGGACAGGGGGTGGGTCAGCCCCAGCATTTT. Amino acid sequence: CASSLEGQGVGQPQHF.

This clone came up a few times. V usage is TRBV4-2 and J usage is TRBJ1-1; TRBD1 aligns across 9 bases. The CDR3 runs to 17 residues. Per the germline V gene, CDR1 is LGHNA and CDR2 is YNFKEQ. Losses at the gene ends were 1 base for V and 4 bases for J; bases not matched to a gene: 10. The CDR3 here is CASSQGTGALEGTEAFF. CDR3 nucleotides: TGTGCCAGCAGCCAAGGGACAGGGGCCCTGGAGGGCACTGAAGCTTTCTTT.

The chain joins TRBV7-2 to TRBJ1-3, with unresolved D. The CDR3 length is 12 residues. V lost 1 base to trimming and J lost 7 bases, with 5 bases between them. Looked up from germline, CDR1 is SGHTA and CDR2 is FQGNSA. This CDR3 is CASSLGGNTIYF. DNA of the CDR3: TGTGCCAGCAGCTTAGGAGGGAACACCATATATTTT. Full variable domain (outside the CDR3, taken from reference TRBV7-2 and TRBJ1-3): GAGVSQSPSNKVTEKGKDVELRCDPISGHTALYWYRQSLGQGLEFLIYFQGNSAPDKSGLPSDRFSAERTGGSVSTLTIQRTQQEDSAVYLCASSLGGNTIYFGEGSWLTVV.

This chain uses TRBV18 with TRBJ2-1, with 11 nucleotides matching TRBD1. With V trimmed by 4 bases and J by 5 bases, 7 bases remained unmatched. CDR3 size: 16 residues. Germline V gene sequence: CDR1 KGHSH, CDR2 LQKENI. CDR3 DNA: TGTGCCAGCTCACACCGACCGGGACAGGGGGACAATGAGCAGTTCTTC. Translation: CASSHRPGQGDNEQFF.

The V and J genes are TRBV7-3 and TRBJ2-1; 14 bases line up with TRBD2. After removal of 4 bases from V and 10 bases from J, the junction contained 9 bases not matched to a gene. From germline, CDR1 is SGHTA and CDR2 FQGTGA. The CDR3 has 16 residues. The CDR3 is CASSSGLAGEGLEQFF. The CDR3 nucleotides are TGTGCCAGCAGCTCGGGACTAGCGGGAGAGGGGCTCGAGCAGTTCTTC.

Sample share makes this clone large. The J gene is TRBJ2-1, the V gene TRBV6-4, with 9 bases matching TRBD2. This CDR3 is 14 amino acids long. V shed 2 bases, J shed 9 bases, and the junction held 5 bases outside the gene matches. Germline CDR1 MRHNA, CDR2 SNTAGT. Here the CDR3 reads CASSDGGGAGEQFF. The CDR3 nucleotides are TGTGCCAGCAGTGACGGCGGGGGGGCCGGTGAGCAGTTCTTC.

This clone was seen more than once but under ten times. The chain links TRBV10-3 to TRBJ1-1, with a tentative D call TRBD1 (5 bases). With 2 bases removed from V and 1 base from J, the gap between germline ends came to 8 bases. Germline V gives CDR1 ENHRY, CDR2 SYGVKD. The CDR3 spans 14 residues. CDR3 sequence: CAISEPGTNTEAFF. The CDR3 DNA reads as TGTGCCATCAGTGAGCCCGGGACGAACACTGAAGCTTTCTTT.

The CDR3 DNA sequence: TGTGCCAGCAGTTACGGGCGGGGGAACAATGAGCAGTTCTTC. Translating gives CASSYGRGNNEQFF. The gene calls are TRBV6-5 and TRBJ2-1; 7 bases match TRBD2. Germline trimming cut 2 bases from V and 5 bases from J; bases unmatched to any gene: 3. From germline, CDR1 is MNHEY and CDR2 SVGAGI. This CDR3 comprises 14 residues.

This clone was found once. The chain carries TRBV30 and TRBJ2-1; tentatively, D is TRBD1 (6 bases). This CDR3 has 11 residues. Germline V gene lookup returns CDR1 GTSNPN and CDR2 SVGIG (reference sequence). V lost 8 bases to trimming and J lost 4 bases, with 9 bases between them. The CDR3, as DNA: TGTGCCGGGCAGGGGTACAATGAGCAGTTCTTC. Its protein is CAGQGYNEQFF. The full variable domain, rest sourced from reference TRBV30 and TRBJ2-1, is SQTIHQWPATLVQPVGSPLSLECTVEGTSNPNLYWYRQAAGRGLQLLFYSVGIGQISSEVPQNLSASRPQDRQFILSSKKLLLSDSGFYLCAGQGYNEQFFGPGTRLTVL.

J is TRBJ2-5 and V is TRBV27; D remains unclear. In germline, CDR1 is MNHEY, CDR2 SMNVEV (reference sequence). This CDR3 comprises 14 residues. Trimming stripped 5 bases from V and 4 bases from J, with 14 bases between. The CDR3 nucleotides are TGTGCCAGCAGTCCCTACTCAGCAGCAGAGACCCAGTACTTC. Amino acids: CASSPYSAAETQYF.

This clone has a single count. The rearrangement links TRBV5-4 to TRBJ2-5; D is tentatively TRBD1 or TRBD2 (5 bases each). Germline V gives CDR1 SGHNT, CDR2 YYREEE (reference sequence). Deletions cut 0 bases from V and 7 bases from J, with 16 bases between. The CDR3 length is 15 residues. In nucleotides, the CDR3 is TGTGCCAGCAGCTTGGTCTTCGAGGGGTCCGGGACCCAGTACTTC. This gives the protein CASSLVFEGSGTQYF. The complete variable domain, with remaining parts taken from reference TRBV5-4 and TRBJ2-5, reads ETGVTQSPTHLIKTRGQQVTLRCSSQSGHNTVSWYQQALGQGPQFIFQYYREEENGRGNFPPRFSGLQFPNYSSELNVNALELDDSALYLCASSLVFEGSGTQYFGPGTRLLVL.

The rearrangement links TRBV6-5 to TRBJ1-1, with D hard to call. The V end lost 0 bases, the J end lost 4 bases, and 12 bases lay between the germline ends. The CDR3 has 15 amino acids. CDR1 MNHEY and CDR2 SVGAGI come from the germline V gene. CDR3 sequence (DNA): TGTGCCAGCAGTTACTCCCGGCGCCCAGGCACTGAAGCTTTCTTT. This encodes CASSYSRRPGTEAFF.

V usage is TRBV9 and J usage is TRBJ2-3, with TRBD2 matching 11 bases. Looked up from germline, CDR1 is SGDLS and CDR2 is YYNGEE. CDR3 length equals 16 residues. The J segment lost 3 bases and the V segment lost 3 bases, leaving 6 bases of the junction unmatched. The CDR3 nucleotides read TGTGCCAGCAGCGGAGGGACTAGCGGCCGAACAGATACGCAGTATTTT. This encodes CASSGGTSGRTDTQYF.